What follows are 14 T cell receptor beta chains derived from one specimen sequenced in a study of T cells in tuberculosis. Noted time point: new active TB diagnosis, blood taken before or within 7 days of starting treatment. This table comes from immunoSEQ multiplex PCR, and its TCRdb copy is limited to in-frame clones, with some not included. The sample has about 34,000 clones, 80% to 95% seen once. Sample: PBMCs, taken at tuberculosis diagnosis. The receptors derive from an adult with tuberculosis.

The gene calls are TRBV28 and TRBJ2-2, with D perhaps TRBD1 (5 bases). The CDR3 spans 13 residues. Deletions cut 10 bases from V and 3 bases from J, with 12 bases between. Germline lookup yields CDR1 MDHEN and CDR2 SYDVKM. The CDR3 sequence: CATQGPDTGELFF. As DNA, the CDR3 is TGTGCCACGCAGGGTCCGGACACCGGGGAGCTGTTTTTT.

V usage is TRBV29-1 and J usage is TRBJ2-7; 7 nucleotides align to TRBD1. After removal of 6 bases from V and 2 bases from J, the junction contained 1 base not matched to a gene. The CDR3 extends over 11 amino acids. Germline assignment: CDR1 SQVTM and CDR2 ANQGSEA. This chain's CDR3 is CSVGTAYEQYF. The CDR3 region has the DNA TGCAGCGTCGGGACAGCCTACGAGCAGTACTTC.

V usage is TRBV11-2 and J usage is TRBJ1-2; D is uncertain. V was shortened by 0 bases and J by 12 bases, with 8 bases between the two germline ends. Germline V lookup: CDR1 SGHAT, CDR2 FQNNGV. This CDR3 contains 11 residues. The CDR3 DNA reads as TGTGCCAGCAGCTTAGACCAGTACCACACCTTC. This sequence encodes CASSLDQYHTF.

This chain connects TRBV15 to TRBJ2-7; 7 positions agree with TRBD1. Germline CDR1 LNHNV, CDR2 YYDKDF (reference sequence). The CDR3 sequence is 17 residues long. Losses at the gene ends were 0 bases for V and 1 base for J; bases not matched to a gene: 9. The CDR3 DNA sequence: TGTGCCACCAGCAGAGATTTCCCCCAGGGGGAATCCTACGAGCAGTACTTC. It is translated as CATSRDFPQGESYEQYF.

J is TRBJ2-2 and V is TRBV11-2, with 12 bases aligning to TRBD2. The germline CDR1 and CDR2 sequences are SGHAT and FQNNGV. V gave up 6 bases and J gave up 4 bases; unmatched junction bases: 12. The CDR3 runs 18 residues. CDR3 DNA sequence: TGTGCCAGCAGACGGCTAGCGGGGGGGCCTAAGGGCACCGGGGAGCTGTTTTTT. As protein: CASRRLAGGPKGTGELFF.

V gene TRBV6-1 combines with J gene TRBJ1-2; no reliable D call. Germline V gives CDR1 MNHNS, CDR2 SASEGT. The CDR3 extends over 13 amino acids. The V and J ends lost 8 bases and 7 bases respectively, with 17 bases between them. The CDR3 DNA reads TGTGCCAGCTCCCTGGGCACGGAGGGTGGCTACACCTTC. It translates to CASSLGTEGGYTF.

The chain joins TRBV14 to TRBJ2-1; TRBD2 might be the D (7 bases). Trimming removed 2 bases from V and 0 bases from J, with 17 bases in between. This CDR3 region has 18 residues. CDR1 is SGHDN, CDR2 FVKESK, per germline. The CDR3 spells CASSQTGWGGGSYNEQFF. CDR3 bases: TGTGCCAGCAGCCAAACCGGATGGGGAGGGGGCTCCTACAATGAGCAGTTCTTC.

This chain uses TRBV7-8 with TRBJ2-1; TRBD1 is a possible D gene (5 bases). The CDR3 has 15 amino acids. Trimming cost V 3 bases and J 1 base, with 10 bases left between them. Germline assignment: CDR1 SGHVS and CDR2 FQNEAQ. The CDR3 bases are TGTGCCAGCAGCTTTCAGACAGCTTCCTACAATGAGCAGTTCTTC. It is translated as CASSFQTASYNEQFF.

CDR3 sequence (DNA): TGTGCCAGCAGCGTAGGGGACAGGGGTTACAACACTGAAGCTTTCTTT. Translation: CASSVGDRGYNTEAFF. The rearrangement links TRBV9 to TRBJ1-1; 10 bases fit TRBD1. V was clipped by 0 bases and J by 2 bases; unmatched bases: 4. The CDR3 has 16 residues. Per germline, CDR1 SGDLS and CDR2 YYNGEE.

The V and J genes are TRBV27 and TRBJ2-3, with D perhaps TRBD1 (6 bases). Germline CDR1 MNHEY, CDR2 SMNVEV (reference sequence). The CDR3 is made up of 16 amino acids. Trimming shortened V by 7 bases and J by 2 bases, and 19 bases separated the two germline ends. CDR3 residues: CASTSVGAVSTDTQYF. The CDR3 coding sequence is TGTGCCAGCACCTCGGTGGGGGCAGTTTCCACAGATACGCAGTATTTT.

This clone came up a few times. The chain uses TRBV14 and TRBJ1-5; unclear D gene. This CDR3 contains 13 residues. CDR1 and CDR2 from the germline V gene are SGHDN and FVKESK. The V and J ends lost 0 bases and 3 bases respectively, with 3 bases between them. CDR3 loop: CASSQDHNQPQHF. DNA of the CDR3: TGTGCCAGCAGCCAAGATCACAATCAGCCCCAGCATTTT.

V gene TRBV15 combines with J gene TRBJ1-2; unclear D gene. Trimming pared 8 bases from V and 7 bases from J, leaving 35 bases between. The length of the CDR3 is 19 residues. Germline V lookup: CDR1 LNHNV, CDR2 YYDKDF (reference sequence). The CDR3 is CATASQRFGTLAYRSGYTF. CDR3 nucleotide sequence: TGTGCCACCGCGTCGCAGAGATTCGGAACATTAGCTTATAGGAGTGGCTACACCTTC. Complete variable domain (other parts from reference TRBV15 and TRBJ1-2): DAMVIQNPRYQVTQFGKPVTLSCSQTLNHNVMYWYQQKSSQAPKLLFHYYDKDFNNEADTPDNFQSRRPNTSFCFLDIRSPGLGDTAMYLCATASQRFGTLAYRSGYTFGSGTRLTVV.

V gene TRBV4-1 combines with J gene TRBJ2-2, with D uncertain. This CDR3 spans 14 amino acids. CDR1 and CDR2 (germline): MGHRA, YSYEKL. Trimming pared 0 bases from V and 7 bases from J, leaving 9 bases between. CDR3 sequence: CASSQENLYGELFF. CDR3 coding DNA: TGCGCCAGCAGCCAAGAAAATCTATACGGGGAGCTGTTTTTT.

The gene calls are TRBV2 and TRBJ1-4; 9 bases agree with TRBD1. This CDR3 is 17 amino acids long. Germline CDR1 reads SNHLY; CDR2 reads FYNNEI. J lost 7 bases, V lost 5 bases, and 14 bases had no gene match. The CDR3 DNA sequence: TGTGCCAGCAGTCTATTACCCCCCGGGACAGGGATTGAAAAACTGTTTTTT. This encodes CASSLLPPGTGIEKLFF.